The 22 T cell receptor beta chains below come from one sample, sequenced in a study of regulatory T cells in long-lasting Graves disease. Building the TCR beta libraries relied on iRepertoire HTBI primers, and CDR3 regions underwent Arm-PCR. TCRdb itself ran the multiplex PCR reads through MiXCR, one entry per CDR3 protein. Of 310,000 or so distinct CDR3 sequences listed, roughly 21% are singletons. Sample time point: persistent/refractory GD, antithyroid drugs over 5 years with positive TRAb. Extracted RNA from PBMCs served as the source of the TCR library. The sample consisted of peripheral blood mononuclear cells (PBMCs), taken when the disease was refractory, from a patient treated with antithyroid drugs. The receptors stem from a female donor with Graves disease.

The chain links TRBV5-1 to TRBJ2-3; no clear D gene. CDR3 length equals 16 residues. Per the germline V gene, CDR1 is SGHRS and CDR2 is YFSETQ. V lost 3 bases to trimming and J lost 1 base, with 15 bases between them. CDR3 nucleotide sequence: TGCGCCAGCAGCTCCCCCGCCCGGGCCGGCACAGATACGCAGTATTTT. Protein product: CASSSPARAGTDTQYF.

This clonotype was found many times. The chain is built from TRBV7-2 and TRBJ1-1; TRBD1 agrees at 9 bases. J lost 5 bases, V lost 4 bases, and 8 bases had no gene match. The CDR3 is 15 residues long. Germline V gene data show CDR1 as SGHTA and CDR2 as FQGNSA. This CDR3 reads CASSSLTGGGTEAFF. CDR3 in DNA: TGTGCCAGCAGCTCCCTTACAGGGGGCGGAACTGAAGCTTTCTTT.

The rearrangement uses TRBV24-1 and TRBJ2-7, with no clear D. The CDR3 covers 11 residues. V lost 9 bases to trimming and J lost 5 bases, with 10 bases between them. Germline V CDR1 and CDR2: KGHDR, SFDVKD. The CDR3 sequence: CATDHVHEQYF. The DNA of the CDR3 is TGTGCCACCGATCACGTTCACGAGCAGTACTTC.

The genes are TRBV20-1 and TRBJ2-7, with D possibly being TRBD1 (6 bases). The CDR3 covers 13 residues. CDR1 is DFQATT, CDR2 SNEGSKA, per germline (reference sequence). The V gene lost 5 bases and the J gene lost 3 bases, with 14 bases spanning the gap. CDR3 loop: CSAPTGIDYEQYF. Written as DNA, the CDR3 is TGCAGTGCTCCAACAGGGATTGACTACGAGCAGTACTTC.

This clonotype came up many times. The V call is TRBV15, the J call TRBJ2-5; TRBD2 is a possible D gene (6 bases). The V end was cut by 0 bases, the J end by 1 base, with 12 bases between. Germline CDR1 reads LNHNV; CDR2 reads YYDKDF (reference sequence). This CDR3 is 16 amino acids long. As DNA, the CDR3 is TGTGCCACCAGCAGAGATATACGGGGGTCCCAAGAGACCCAGTACTTC. The encoded protein is CATSRDIRGSQETQYF. The full variable domain, rest sourced from reference TRBV15 and TRBJ2-5, is DAMVIQNPRYQVTQFGKPVTLSCSQTLNHNVMYWYQQKSSQAPKLLFHYYDKDFNNEADTPDNFQSRRPNTSFCFLDIRSPGLGDTAMYLCATSRDIRGSQETQYFGPGTRLLVL.

The chain is built from TRBV6-2 or TRBV6-3 and TRBJ2-1; D gene uncertain. CDR3 size: 14 residues. Germline assignment: CDR1 MNHEY and CDR2 SVGEGT. V gave up 5 bases and J gave up 4 bases, with 12 bases separating them. The CDR3 coding sequence is TGTGCCAGCAGTCCCCGAGGCGATTACAATGAGCAGTTCTTC. Its protein product is CASSPRGDYNEQFF.

This clonotype occurred many times. The chain recombines TRBV27 with TRBJ1-6, with TRBD1 matching 7 bases. The V gene's germline CDR1 is MNHEY and CDR2 SMNVEV (reference sequence). J was trimmed by 5 bases and V by 5 bases; bases with no gene match: 3. This CDR3 has 14 residues. For the CDR3, the DNA is TGTGCCAGCAGTGGGACAGTTAATAATTCACCCCTCCACTTT. It translates to CASSGTVNNSPLHF.

This clonotype was counted between two and nine times. The chain employs TRBV13 and TRBJ2-7, with a possible D match to TRBD2 (5 bases). Germline V gene lookup returns CDR1 PRHDT and CDR2 FYEKMQ (reference sequence). Trimming left V 0 bases short and J 0 bases short, with 12 bases between. The CDR3 has 16 residues. The CDR3 loop reads CASSLGQRYPSYEQYF. CDR3 DNA sequence: TGTGCCAGCAGCTTAGGCCAGCGGTACCCCTCCTACGAGCAGTACTTC.

In its sample, this clonotype was seen many times. The J gene is TRBJ1-5, the V gene TRBV5-1; D is unclear. The CDR3 has 16 amino acids. V lost 4 bases to trimming and J lost 0 bases, with 14 bases between them. Germline assignment: CDR1 SGHRS and CDR2 YFSETQ. For the CDR3, the DNA is TGCGCCAGCAGCCCTCCTCCTGCCGATAGCAATCAGCCCCAGCATTTT. Protein product: CASSPPPADSNQPQHF.

This clonotype was observed a few times. The chain couples TRBV11-2 to TRBJ2-2; 7 nucleotides line up with TRBD2. The CDR3 is 15 amino acids. Per the germline V gene, CDR1 is SGHAT and CDR2 is FQNNGV. The trim removed 5 bases at V and 0 bases at J, leaving 3 bases unmatched. CDR3 in DNA: TGTGCCAGCAGCCGCGGACTAGCGAACACCGGGGAGCTGTTTTTT. It specifies CASSRGLANTGELFF.

V and J are TRBV10-2 and TRBJ2-2; no definite D call. Germline CDR1 WSHSY, CDR2 SAAADI. CDR3 length: 14 amino acids. V was pared by 2 bases and J by 2 bases, with 6 bases between. The CDR3 DNA reads as TGCGCCAGCAGTGAGGGGCCCAACACCGGGGAGCTGTTTTTT. This gives the protein CASSEGPNTGELFF.

The V call is TRBV4-3, the J call TRBJ1-6; D perhaps matches TRBD1 (6 bases). This CDR3 is 15 amino acids long. Germline V gene sequence: CDR1 LGHNA, CDR2 YSLEER. Trimming cost V 0 bases and J 10 bases, with 13 bases left between them. CDR3 in DNA: TGCGCCAGCAGCCAAGAAACAGGGACGATATCACCCCTCCACTTT. Protein sequence: CASSQETGTISPLHF.

In regard to this clonotype: One end of the junction fails to match germline, which may point to a read error. This sequence joins TRBV6-2 or TRBV6-3 and TRBJ2-7; D is ambiguous. Germline V gives CDR1 MNHEY, CDR2 SVGEGT. The CDR3 runs 13 residues. The CDR3, as DNA: TGTGCCAGCAGTTACGGAAGGACCTACGAGCAGTGCTTC. Protein product: CASSYGRTYEQCF.

The chain uses TRBV27 and TRBJ2-7, with 9 bases fitting TRBD1. The V segment lost 6 bases and the J segment 2 bases; nucleotides outside the gene matches: 8. Per germline, CDR1 MNHEY and CDR2 SMNVEV (reference sequence). The CDR3 runs to 15 residues. CDR3 amino acids: CASRGRDRGAYEQYF. The CDR3 DNA sequence: TGTGCCAGCAGGGGCCGAGACAGGGGGGCCTACGAGCAGTACTTC.

This clonotype has ten or more counts. The chain couples TRBV3-1 to TRBJ1-1, with D perhaps matching TRBD1 (6 bases). Trimming shortened V by 4 bases and J by 1 base, and 10 bases separated the two germline ends. In germline, CDR1 is LGHDT, CDR2 YNNKEL (reference sequence). This CDR3 spans 14 amino acids. CDR3 nucleotides: TGTGCCAGCAGCCCTTGGGGACAGAACACTGAAGCTTTCTTT. Its translation: CASSPWGQNTEAFF.

This clonotype was found a few times. V and J are TRBV11-2 and TRBJ2-5; the D gene is possibly TRBD1 (5 bases). This CDR3 has 14 residues. Deletions cut 6 bases from V and 1 base from J, with 12 bases between. Germline V gene sequence: CDR1 SGHAT, CDR2 FQNNGV. CDR3 DNA sequence: TGTGCCAGCAGAATAGTAGGGGCCCAAGAGACCCAGTACTTC. Protein product: CASRIVGAQETQYF.

The J gene is TRBJ2-2, the V gene TRBV13; 11 nucleotides line up with TRBD2. With V trimmed by 1 base and J by 4 bases, 2 bases remained unmatched. Germline CDR1 reads PRHDT; CDR2 reads FYEKMQ (reference sequence). This CDR3 region has 16 residues. The CDR3 is CASSLALAGVTGELFF. CDR3 coding DNA: TGTGCCAGCAGCTTAGCACTAGCGGGAGTCACCGGGGAGCTGTTTTTT.

The chain recombines TRBV15 with TRBJ2-7, with D maybe TRBD2 (5 bases). Germline lookup yields CDR1 LNHNV and CDR2 YYDKDF (reference sequence). CDR3 length: 15 residues. Deletions cut 1 base from V and 1 base from J, with 11 bases between. DNA for the CDR3: TGTGCCACCAGCAGAGTCCCGGGAAGATCCTACGAGCAGTACTTC. Protein sequence: CATSRVPGRSYEQYF.

This clonotype has a count of ten or more. The J gene is TRBJ1-2, the V gene TRBV2; tentatively, D is TRBD1 (5 bases). V was pared by 1 base and J by 4 bases, with 7 bases between. CDR3 length equals 13 residues. CDR1 SNHLY and CDR2 FYNNEI come from the germline V gene. The CDR3 here is CASSEEQVYGYTF. DNA for the CDR3: TGTGCCAGCAGTGAAGAACAGGTCTATGGCTACACCTTC.

This clonotype was detected ten times or more. This rearrangement joins TRBV2 to TRBJ1-2; D is ambiguous. Germline V lookup: CDR1 SNHLY, CDR2 FYNNEI. V was cut by 6 bases and J by 6 bases, with 17 bases left in between. The length of the CDR3 is 14 residues. In DNA, the CDR3 is TGTGCCAGCAGATTCGCAAAGGCGACCCATGGCTACACCTTC. Amino acid sequence: CASRFAKATHGYTF.

The chain links TRBV19 to TRBJ1-5, with a tentative D call TRBD1 (6 bases). CDR3 length: 19 amino acids. Deletions cut 4 bases from V and 6 bases from J, with 28 bases between. The germline CDR1 and CDR2 sequences are LNHDA and SQIVND (reference sequence). CDR3 sequence: CASSKYLWTGGRQLQPQHF. The CDR3 coding sequence is TGTGCCAGTAGTAAATATCTCTGGACGGGGGGCCGACAGCTTCAGCCCCAGCATTTT.

This clonotype occurred a few times. The V call is TRBV6-2 or TRBV6-3, the J call TRBJ1-2, with 8 bases aligning to TRBD1. V lost 6 bases to trimming and J lost 4 bases; unmatched junction nucleotides: 7. The germline V gene encodes CDR1 MNHEY and CDR2 SVGEGT. This CDR3 comprises 14 residues. CDR3 loop: CASSRTGRGYGYTF. The CDR3 nucleotides read TGTGCCAGCAGCCGGACAGGGCGCGGCTATGGCTACACCTTC.